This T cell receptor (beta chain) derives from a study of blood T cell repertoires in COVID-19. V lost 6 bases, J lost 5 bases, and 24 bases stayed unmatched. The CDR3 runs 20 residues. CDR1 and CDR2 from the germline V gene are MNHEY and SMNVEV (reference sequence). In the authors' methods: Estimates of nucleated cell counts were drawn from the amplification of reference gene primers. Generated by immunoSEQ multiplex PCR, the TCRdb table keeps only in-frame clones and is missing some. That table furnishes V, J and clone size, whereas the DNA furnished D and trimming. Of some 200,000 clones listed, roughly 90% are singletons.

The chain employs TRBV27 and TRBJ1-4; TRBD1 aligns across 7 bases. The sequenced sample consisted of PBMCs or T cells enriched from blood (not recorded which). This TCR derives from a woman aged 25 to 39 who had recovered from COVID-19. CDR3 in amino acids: CASRGGGGRRSSRRNEKLFF. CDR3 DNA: TGTGCCAGCAGGGGTGGAGGGGGCCGTCGGTCGAGCCGTCGGAATGAAAAACTGTTTTTT.